This T cell receptor (beta chain) was identified during a study of T cells in women clearing cervical HPV infection. Points from the study as a whole: Unknown T-cell numbers per sample may underlie the richness differences.

Comment on this clone: The antigen is undetermined. The read gets to within 3 residues of the CDR3 end, and the germline J gene fills in the rest.

Genomic DNA, averaging roughly 1,200 ng per sample, yielded TCR beta CDR3 via immunoSEQ. Data came from immunoSEQ multiplex PCR; TCRdb stores just in-frame clones and leaves some out. The sample's table shows approximately 41,000 clones. The CDR3 length is 14 residues. Germline V gives CDR1 SGHVS, CDR2 FQNEAQ. V dropped 5 bases and J dropped 6; count of bases not matched to a gene: 8. The origin of this receptor is a woman between 18 and 75 years old with a cervical HPV16 infection that either progressed to CIN3+ or cleared (not recorded which). The specimen sequenced was blood buffy coat. This sequence joins TRBV7-8 and TRBJ1-2; TRBD1 agrees at 8 bases. The sequenced CDR3 bases are TGTGCCAGCAGCCCCCGGCAGGGGGCGGATGGC. Protein sequence: CASSPRQGADG. The complete CDR3 sequence is CASSPRQGADGYTF.